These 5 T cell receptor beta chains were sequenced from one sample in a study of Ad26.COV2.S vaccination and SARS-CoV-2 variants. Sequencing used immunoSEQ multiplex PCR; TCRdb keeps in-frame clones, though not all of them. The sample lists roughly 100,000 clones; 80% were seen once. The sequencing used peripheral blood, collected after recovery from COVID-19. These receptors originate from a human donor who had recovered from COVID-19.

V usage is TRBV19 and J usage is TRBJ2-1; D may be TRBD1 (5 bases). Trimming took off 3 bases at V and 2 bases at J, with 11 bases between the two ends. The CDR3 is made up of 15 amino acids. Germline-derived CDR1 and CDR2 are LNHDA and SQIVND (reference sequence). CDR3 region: CASSMGRTTYNEQFF. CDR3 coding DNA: TGTGCCAGTAGTATGGGCAGGACAACCTACAATGAGCAGTTCTTC.

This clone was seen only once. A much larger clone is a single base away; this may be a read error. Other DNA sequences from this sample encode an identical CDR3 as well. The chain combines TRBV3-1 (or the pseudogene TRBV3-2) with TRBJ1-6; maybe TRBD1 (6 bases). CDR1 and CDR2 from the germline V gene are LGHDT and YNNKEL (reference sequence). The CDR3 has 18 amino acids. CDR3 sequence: CASSQDTSDRTYNSPLHF. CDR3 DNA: TGTGCTAGCAGCCAAGATACTTCAGACAGGACCTATAATTCACCCCTCCACTTT.

The CDR3 loop is CASSLSTGGSYGYTF. The CDR3 nucleotides read TGTGCCAGCAGTTTATCGACAGGTGGATCCTATGGCTACACCTTC. V is TRBV28 and J is TRBJ1-2; D possibly corresponds to TRBD1 (6 bases). The CDR3 totals 15 residues. Trimming cost V 1 base and J 4 bases, with 13 bases left between them. CDR1 is MDHEN and CDR2 is SYDVKM in the germline V gene.

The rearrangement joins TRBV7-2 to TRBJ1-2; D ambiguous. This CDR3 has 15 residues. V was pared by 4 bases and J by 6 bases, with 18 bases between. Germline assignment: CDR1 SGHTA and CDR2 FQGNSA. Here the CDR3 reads CASSSQPQSFHGYTF. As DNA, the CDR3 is TGTGCCAGCAGCTCACAACCACAGAGTTTCCATGGCTACACCTTC. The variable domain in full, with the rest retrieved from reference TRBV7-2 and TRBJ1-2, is GAGVSQSPSNKVTEKGKDVELRCDPISGHTALYWYRQSLGQGLEFLIYFQGNSAPDKSGLPSDRFSAERTGGSVSTLTIQRTQQEDSAVYLCASSSQPQSFHGYTFGSGTRLTVV.

The CDR3 DNA reads TGTGCCAGCAGTCAGGGGAACATTCAGTACTTC. It translates to CASSQGNIQYF. The chain is built from TRBV6-2 or TRBV6-3 and TRBJ2-4, with D possibly matching TRBD1 (6 bases). Germline assignment: CDR1 MNHEY and CDR2 SVGEGT. V was pared by 5 bases and J by 7 bases, with 6 bases between. The CDR3 length is 11 residues.